This T cell receptor (beta chain) was observed in a study of blood T cell repertoires in COVID-19. Across the study: Donors in the United States, Italy and Spain gave samples during acute or convalescent COVID-19. PBMCs, B-cell-depleted T cells, or T cells provided the cDNA or gDNA that made up the material.

The J segment lost 10 bases and the V segment lost 4 bases, leaving 6 bases of the junction unmatched. The CDR3 consists of 14 residues. Germline V gene data show CDR1 as SEHNR and CDR2 as FQNEAQ (reference sequence). Original data processing: Counts of nucleated cells, estimated from reference gene primer amplification, were obtained. Some clones are missing from TCRdb's copy, which holds only in-frame ones; the method was immunoSEQ multiplex PCR. V and J calls plus clone size are reproduced from that table; the DNA served to infer D and trimming. The sample lists over 100,000 clones, 55% to 75% seen once, with approximately 2% in the top ten.

The clonotype comes from an older woman with acute or convalescent COVID-19. Input material: peripheral blood. The genes are TRBV7-9 and TRBJ1-6; TRBD1 matches at 8 bases. CDR3 sequence (DNA): TGTGCCAGCAGCTCCGGGACAGGAAGGTCACCCCTCCACTTT. Its protein product is CASSSGTGRSPLHF.